This is a list of T cell receptor beta chains from one sample in a study of T cell changes during pregnancy in multiple sclerosis. Only in-frame clones appear in the TCRdb table, and some are missing; sequencing was by immunoSEQ multiplex PCR. The sample carries around 28,000 clones, 89% recorded once. The sample here was CD4+ T cells from peripheral blood mononuclear cells, taken in the first trimester of pregnancy. All receptors come from a female donor in good health, enrolled as a control in a pregnancy study. The CDR3 runs from the conserved cysteine through the conserved F or W. D genes are given only for firm matches. Not all rows give a size; the values are once, few, many and, for expanded clones, a class.

cdr3_nt: TGTGCCAGCAGCCGGGGACAGGGGTTAACGGGGCAGTTCTTC
cdr3_aa: CASSRGQGLTGQFF
j_call: TRBJ2-1
v_call: TRBV14
clone_size: once
cdr3_length: 14
d_call: TRBD1

cdr3_nt: TGTGCCAGCAGCAGGAACACTGAAGCTTTCTTT
cdr3_aa: CASSRNTEAFF
j_call: TRBJ1-1
v_call: TRBV25-1
clone_size: -
cdr3_length: 11
d_call: -

cdr3_nt: TGTGCCAGCAGTGAAGAGAAATCTGGAAACACCATATATTTT
cdr3_aa: CASSEEKSGNTIYF
j_call: TRBJ1-3
v_call: TRBV25-1
clone_size: -
cdr3_length: 14
d_call: -

cdr3_nt: TGTGCCACCAGCCAATCAAGACAGGACGGTACGCAGTATTTT
cdr3_aa: CATSQSRQDGTQYF
j_call: TRBJ2-3
v_call: TRBV15
clone_size: -
cdr3_length: 14
d_call: -

cdr3_nt: TGCGCCAGCAGTTTCCTAGCGCCCTCCTACAATGAGCAGTTCTTC
cdr3_aa: CASSFLAPSYNEQFF
j_call: TRBJ2-1
v_call: TRBV10-2
clone_size: -
cdr3_length: 15
d_call: -

cdr3_nt: TGTGCCAGCAGTGCGAGCTACGAGCAGTACTTC
cdr3_aa: CASSASYEQYF
j_call: TRBJ2-7
v_call: TRBV2
clone_size: -
cdr3_length: 11
d_call: -

cdr3_nt: TGCAGCGTTGAAGAACCCGGGAGGGAGACCCAGTACTTC
cdr3_aa: CSVEEPGRETQYF
j_call: TRBJ2-5
v_call: TRBV29-1
clone_size: -
cdr3_length: 13
d_call: TRBD2

cdr3_nt: TGTGCCAGCAGCTCCCACAGGGGCGGGCTCTACGAGCAGTACTTC
cdr3_aa: CASSSHRGGLYEQYF
j_call: TRBJ2-7
v_call: TRBV5-5
clone_size: -
cdr3_length: 15
d_call: TRBD1

cdr3_nt: TGTGCCAGCCGGTCCGACACAGATACGCAGTATTTT
cdr3_aa: CASRSDTDTQYF
j_call: TRBJ2-3
v_call: TRBV7-9
clone_size: -
cdr3_length: 12
d_call: -

cdr3_nt: TGTGCCAGCGAGACGACAGGGGGGACGACCGGGGAGCTGTTTTTT
cdr3_aa: CASETTGGTTGELFF
j_call: TRBJ2-2
v_call: TRBV28
clone_size: -
cdr3_length: 15
d_call: TRBD1

cdr3_nt: TGTGCCAGCAGTGAATCCCCAGGTCTCAATCAGCCCCAGCATTTT
cdr3_aa: CASSESPGLNQPQHF
j_call: TRBJ1-5
v_call: TRBV6-1
clone_size: -
cdr3_length: 15
d_call: -

cdr3_nt: TGTGCCAGCAGTGAATATGGGAGACTAGCGGGAGCGGGGAATGAGCAGTTCTTC
cdr3_aa: CASSEYGRLAGAGNEQFF
j_call: TRBJ2-1
v_call: TRBV25-1
clone_size: -
cdr3_length: 18
d_call: TRBD2

cdr3_nt: TGTGCCAGCAGCTCCGGACTAGCGGGGGCTGCCCGCGTGGATACGCAGTATTTT
cdr3_aa: CASSSGLAGAARVDTQYF
j_call: TRBJ2-3
v_call: TRBV13
clone_size: -
cdr3_length: 18
d_call: TRBD2

cdr3_nt: TGTGCCAGCAGTGAATGGGCACTGGGCTACACCTTC
cdr3_aa: CASSEWALGYTF
j_call: TRBJ1-2
v_call: TRBV6-1
clone_size: -
cdr3_length: 12
d_call: -

cdr3_nt: TGTGCCAGCTCATCCCAGGGGGCTGAGAACAATGAGCAGTTCTTC
cdr3_aa: CASSSQGAENNEQFF
j_call: TRBJ2-1
v_call: TRBV18
clone_size: -
cdr3_length: 15
d_call: TRBD1

cdr3_nt: TGTGCCAGCAGTTTATCGGACAGGTACTATGGCTACACCTTC
cdr3_aa: CASSLSDRYYGYTF
j_call: TRBJ1-2
v_call: TRBV28
clone_size: -
cdr3_length: 14
d_call: TRBD1

cdr3_nt: TGTGCCAGCAGCGCCTTAGCCCTTCAAGAGACCCAGTACTTC
cdr3_aa: CASSALALQETQYF
j_call: TRBJ2-5
v_call: TRBV7-9
clone_size: -
cdr3_length: 14
d_call: -

cdr3_nt: TGTGCCAGCGGGGGAGGCGGGCTAGGGGAGGGTGAGACCCAGTACTTC
cdr3_aa: CASGGGGLGEGETQYF
j_call: TRBJ2-5
v_call: TRBV2
clone_size: -
cdr3_length: 16
d_call: TRBD2

cdr3_nt: TGTGCCTGGAGTAGAAACGGGGATGAGCAGTTCTTC
cdr3_aa: CAWSRNGDEQFF
j_call: TRBJ2-1
v_call: TRBV30
clone_size: -
cdr3_length: 12
d_call: -

cdr3_nt: TGCGCCAGCAGCTTGATCGCGGGAGAGGAGACCCAGTACTTC
cdr3_aa: CASSLIAGEETQYF
j_call: TRBJ2-5
v_call: TRBV5-1
clone_size: once
cdr3_length: 14
d_call: TRBD2

cdr3_nt: TGTGCCAGCAGCCTTACCGGGAAGAACACTGAAGCTTTCTTT
cdr3_aa: CASSLTGKNTEAFF
j_call: TRBJ1-1
v_call: TRBV13
clone_size: -
cdr3_length: 14
d_call: -

cdr3_nt: TGTGCCAGCAGCCCATTAACGGGACTAGCGGGAGTGGGTGGCTACGAGCAGTACTTC
cdr3_aa: CASSPLTGLAGVGGYEQYF
j_call: TRBJ2-7
v_call: TRBV7-9
clone_size: few
cdr3_length: 19
d_call: TRBD2

cdr3_nt: TGCGCCAGCAGCTCTTTGTATAGTAACGAGCAGTACTTC
cdr3_aa: CASSSLYSNEQYF
j_call: TRBJ2-7
v_call: TRBV5-1
clone_size: -
cdr3_length: 13
d_call: -

cdr3_nt: TGTGCCAGCAGTGATCTTTACGGGGGTGGAAACACCATATATTTT
cdr3_aa: CASSDLYGGGNTIYF
j_call: TRBJ1-3
v_call: TRBV2
clone_size: -
cdr3_length: 15
d_call: -

cdr3_nt: TGTGCCTGGAGCCAGCGGGGGGGAGATACGCAGTATTTT
cdr3_aa: CAWSQRGGDTQYF
j_call: TRBJ2-3
v_call: TRBV30
clone_size: once
cdr3_length: 13
d_call: TRBD2

cdr3_nt: TGTGCCAGCAGCTACGGGACAGGGTTAGAAAAACTGTTTTTT
cdr3_aa: CASSYGTGLEKLFF
j_call: TRBJ1-4
v_call: TRBV5-4
clone_size: -
cdr3_length: 14
d_call: TRBD1

cdr3_nt: TGTGCCAGCAGTGATAGCGGGCAGGGGCCGGACTATGGCTACACCTTC
cdr3_aa: CASSDSGQGPDYGYTF
j_call: TRBJ1-2
v_call: TRBV25-1
clone_size: -
cdr3_length: 16
d_call: -

cdr3_nt: TGCGCCAGCAGCCAAGAAGTTCAGGGGGCACGCAATGAGCAGTTCTTC
cdr3_aa: CASSQEVQGARNEQFF
j_call: TRBJ2-1
v_call: TRBV4-3
clone_size: -
cdr3_length: 16
d_call: TRBD1

cdr3_nt: TGTGCCAGCAGAACGCCGGGACAGGGGAATGAAAAACTGTTTTTT
cdr3_aa: CASRTPGQGNEKLFF
j_call: TRBJ1-4
v_call: TRBV6-5
clone_size: -
cdr3_length: 15
d_call: TRBD1

cdr3_nt: TGTGCCAGCAGGGAGGGTCGCAACGAGCAGTACTTC
cdr3_aa: CASREGRNEQYF
j_call: TRBJ2-7
v_call: TRBV28
clone_size: -
cdr3_length: 12
d_call: -

cdr3_nt: TGCGCCAGCAGTTTTTTAGCGGGAGGGCCGACAGATACGCAGTATTTT
cdr3_aa: CASSFLAGGPTDTQYF
j_call: TRBJ2-3
v_call: TRBV5-1
clone_size: -
cdr3_length: 16
d_call: TRBD2

cdr3_nt: TGTGCCAGCAGCCCCTGGGACAGGGCCACAAACCAGTACTTC
cdr3_aa: CASSPWDRATNQYF
j_call: TRBJ2-5
v_call: TRBV28
clone_size: -
cdr3_length: 14
d_call: TRBD1

cdr3_nt: TGTGCCAGCAGATCAGGGGACTATGGCTACACCTTC
cdr3_aa: CASRSGDYGYTF
j_call: TRBJ1-2
v_call: TRBV6-1
clone_size: -
cdr3_length: 12
d_call: -

cdr3_nt: TGCGCCAGCAGCTATGTCTCCGGGACAGGGGACAACTATGGCTACACCTTC
cdr3_aa: CASSYVSGTGDNYGYTF
j_call: TRBJ1-2
v_call: TRBV5-1
clone_size: -
cdr3_length: 17
d_call: TRBD1

cdr3_nt: TGCAGCGTTGAAAGGGAGAGCTCCTACAATGAGCAGTTCTTC
cdr3_aa: CSVERESSYNEQFF
j_call: TRBJ2-1
v_call: TRBV29-1
clone_size: -
cdr3_length: 14
d_call: -

cdr3_nt: TGTGCCAGCAGCTTAAGCTGGCAGGACAGGGCCCACTTC
cdr3_aa: CASSLSWQDRAHF
j_call: TRBJ2-7
v_call: TRBV7-6
clone_size: -
cdr3_length: 13
d_call: TRBD1

cdr3_nt: TGTGCCAGCAACAGGGACCAAGAGACCCAGTACTTC
cdr3_aa: CASNRDQETQYF
j_call: TRBJ2-5
v_call: TRBV2
clone_size: -
cdr3_length: 12
d_call: -

cdr3_nt: TGTGCCAGCAGCTTACAGGATAGGGGCACTGAAGCTTTCTTT
cdr3_aa: CASSLQDRGTEAFF
j_call: TRBJ1-1
v_call: TRBV7-9
clone_size: -
cdr3_length: 14
d_call: -

cdr3_nt: TGCGCCAGCAGCCCCGGGGGGGGTTTTACCTACAATGAGCAGTTCTTC
cdr3_aa: CASSPGGGFTYNEQFF
j_call: TRBJ2-1
v_call: TRBV5-1
clone_size: -
cdr3_length: 16
d_call: TRBD2

cdr3_nt: TGTGCCAGTTCGATGGGACAGGGCTCGAATTCTAATGAAAAACTGTTTTTT
cdr3_aa: CASSMGQGSNSNEKLFF
j_call: TRBJ1-4
v_call: TRBV2
clone_size: -
cdr3_length: 17
d_call: TRBD1

cdr3_nt: TGCAGCGCTCGGCGGGGGGGGCAAAATGAAAAACTGTTTTTT
cdr3_aa: CSARRGGQNEKLFF
j_call: TRBJ1-4
v_call: TRBV29-1
clone_size: -
cdr3_length: 14
d_call: -

cdr3_nt: TGTGCCAGCAGCTTGAGGACAGGGCATTCACCCCTCCACTTT
cdr3_aa: CASSLRTGHSPLHF
j_call: TRBJ1-6
v_call: TRBV13
clone_size: -
cdr3_length: 14
d_call: TRBD1

cdr3_nt: TGTGCCAGTACCATCGGGGGGCGAAAGGCTTTCTTT
cdr3_aa: CASTIGGRKAFF
j_call: TRBJ1-1
v_call: TRBV19
clone_size: -
cdr3_length: 12
d_call: -

cdr3_nt: TGTGCCAGCACCCTGGGGGGGGCACAAGAGACCCAGTACTTC
cdr3_aa: CASTLGGAQETQYF
j_call: TRBJ2-5
v_call: TRBV7-2
clone_size: -
cdr3_length: 14
d_call: -

cdr3_nt: TGTGCCAGCAGCGTCGGGGGGAGGTCGGAGACCCAGTACTTC
cdr3_aa: CASSVGGRSETQYF
j_call: TRBJ2-5
v_call: TRBV5-8
clone_size: -
cdr3_length: 14
d_call: TRBD2

cdr3_nt: TGTGCCAGCTCACCCGGGACAGGAGCCAATTCTAATGAAAAACTGTTTTTT
cdr3_aa: CASSPGTGANSNEKLFF
j_call: TRBJ1-4
v_call: TRBV18
clone_size: -
cdr3_length: 17
d_call: TRBD1

cdr3_nt: TGTGCCAGCAGCGCGGACAGGAGAAATTCACCCCTCCACTTT
cdr3_aa: CASSADRRNSPLHF
j_call: TRBJ1-6
v_call: TRBV9
clone_size: -
cdr3_length: 14
d_call: TRBD1

cdr3_nt: TGTGCCAGCACCGACAGGGGGCAATCCTACAATGAGCAGTTCTTC
cdr3_aa: CASTDRGQSYNEQFF
j_call: TRBJ2-1
v_call: TRBV6-6
clone_size: -
cdr3_length: 15
d_call: TRBD1

cdr3_nt: TGTGCCAGCTCACCGGGGGGAGAAGAGACCCAGTACTTC
cdr3_aa: CASSPGGEETQYF
j_call: TRBJ2-5
v_call: TRBV18
clone_size: -
cdr3_length: 13
d_call: -

cdr3_nt: TGTGCCAGCAGTCATAACCCGGGACAGGGTAAAGAGACCCAGTACTTC
cdr3_aa: CASSHNPGQGKETQYF
j_call: TRBJ2-5
v_call: TRBV7-9
clone_size: -
cdr3_length: 16
d_call: TRBD1